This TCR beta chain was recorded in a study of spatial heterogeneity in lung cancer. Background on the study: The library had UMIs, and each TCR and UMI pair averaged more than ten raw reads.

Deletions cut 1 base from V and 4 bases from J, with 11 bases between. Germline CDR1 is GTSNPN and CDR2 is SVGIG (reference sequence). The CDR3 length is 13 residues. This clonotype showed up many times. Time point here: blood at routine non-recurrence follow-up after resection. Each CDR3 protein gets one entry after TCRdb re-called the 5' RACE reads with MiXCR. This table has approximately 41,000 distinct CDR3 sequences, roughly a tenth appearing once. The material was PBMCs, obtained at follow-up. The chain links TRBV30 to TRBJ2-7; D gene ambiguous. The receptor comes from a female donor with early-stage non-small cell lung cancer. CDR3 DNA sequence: TGTGCCTGGAGTGCCATAGTCTCTTACGAGCAGTACTTC. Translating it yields CAWSAIVSYEQYF.